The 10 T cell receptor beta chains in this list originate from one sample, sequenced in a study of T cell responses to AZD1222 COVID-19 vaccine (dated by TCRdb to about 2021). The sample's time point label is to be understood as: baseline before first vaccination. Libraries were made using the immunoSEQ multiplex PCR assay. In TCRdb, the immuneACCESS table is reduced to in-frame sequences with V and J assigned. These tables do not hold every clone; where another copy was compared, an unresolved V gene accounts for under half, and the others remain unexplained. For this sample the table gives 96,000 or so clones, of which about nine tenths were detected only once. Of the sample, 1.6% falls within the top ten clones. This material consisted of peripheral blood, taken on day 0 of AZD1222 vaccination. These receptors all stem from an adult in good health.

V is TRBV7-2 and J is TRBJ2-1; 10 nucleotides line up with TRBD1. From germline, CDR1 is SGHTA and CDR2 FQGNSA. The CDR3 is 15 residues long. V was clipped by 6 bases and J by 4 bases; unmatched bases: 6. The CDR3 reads CASRQTGGFYNEQFF. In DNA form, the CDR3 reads TGTGCCAGCAGGCAGACAGGGGGCTTTTACAATGAGCAGTTCTTC.

This CDR3 is CASSDRPQGVLISGANVLTF. CDR3 DNA: TGTGCCAGCAGTGACCGACCTCAGGGGGTTCTTATCTCTGGGGCCAACGTCCTGACTTTC. The chain carries TRBV6-4 and TRBJ2-6; 7 nucleotides align to TRBD1. The junction had 13 bases not matched to a gene; V was cut back by 2 bases and J by 0 bases. Germline V CDR1 and CDR2: MRHNA, SNTAGT. This CDR3 comprises 20 residues.

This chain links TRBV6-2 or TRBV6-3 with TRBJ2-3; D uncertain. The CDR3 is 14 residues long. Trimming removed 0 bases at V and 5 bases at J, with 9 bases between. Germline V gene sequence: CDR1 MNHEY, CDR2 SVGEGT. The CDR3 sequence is CASSYSSWIDTQYF. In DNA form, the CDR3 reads TGTGCCAGCAGTTACTCGAGCTGGATAGATACGCAGTATTTT.

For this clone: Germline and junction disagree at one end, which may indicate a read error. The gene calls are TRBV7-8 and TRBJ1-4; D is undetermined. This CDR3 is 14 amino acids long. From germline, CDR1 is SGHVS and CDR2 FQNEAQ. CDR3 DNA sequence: TGTGCCAGCAGGGCAGGATCAACTGATGAAAAACTGTTTTTT. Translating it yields CASRAGSTDEKLFF.

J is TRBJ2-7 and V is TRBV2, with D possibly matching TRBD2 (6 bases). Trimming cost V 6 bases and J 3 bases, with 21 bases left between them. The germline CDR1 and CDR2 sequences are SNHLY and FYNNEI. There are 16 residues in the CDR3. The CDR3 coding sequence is TGTGCCAGCAGCGCAAAAGCCATCGGGACTCGCTACGAGCAGTACTTC. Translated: CASSAKAIGTRYEQYF.

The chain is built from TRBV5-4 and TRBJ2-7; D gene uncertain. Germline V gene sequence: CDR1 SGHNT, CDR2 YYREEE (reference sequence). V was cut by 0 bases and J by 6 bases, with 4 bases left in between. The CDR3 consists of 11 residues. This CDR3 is CASSLDSEQYF. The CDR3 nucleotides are TGTGCCAGCAGCTTGGACTCCGAGCAGTACTTC. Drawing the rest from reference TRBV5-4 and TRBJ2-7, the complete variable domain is ETGVTQSPTHLIKTRGQQVTLRCSSQSGHNTVSWYQQALGQGPQFIFQYYREEENGRGNFPPRFSGLQFPNYSSELNVNALELDDSALYLCASSLDSEQYFGPGTRLTVT.

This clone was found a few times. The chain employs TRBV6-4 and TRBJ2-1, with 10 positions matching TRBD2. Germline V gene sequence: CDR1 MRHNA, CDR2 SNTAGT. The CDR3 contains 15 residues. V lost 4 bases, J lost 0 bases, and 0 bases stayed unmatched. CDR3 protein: CASSVAGGSYNEQFF. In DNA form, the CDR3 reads TGTGCCAGCAGTGTAGCGGGGGGCTCCTACAATGAGCAGTTCTTC.

CDR3 loop: CASSTRPLGYTF. As DNA, the CDR3 is TGTGCCAGCAGTACCCGCCCCCTTGGCTACACCTTC. The rearrangement joins TRBV6-5 to TRBJ1-2; D gene uncertain. The CDR3 sequence is 12 residues long. V shed 5 bases and J shed 7 bases, with 11 bases lying between them. Per germline, CDR1 MNHEY and CDR2 SVGAGI.

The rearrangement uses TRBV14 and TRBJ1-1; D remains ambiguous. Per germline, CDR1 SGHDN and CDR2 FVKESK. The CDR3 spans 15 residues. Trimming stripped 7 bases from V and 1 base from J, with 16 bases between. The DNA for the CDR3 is TGTGCCAGCACAAAGTGGAGGACGCAGAACACTGAAGCTTTCTTT. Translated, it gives CASTKWRTQNTEAFF.

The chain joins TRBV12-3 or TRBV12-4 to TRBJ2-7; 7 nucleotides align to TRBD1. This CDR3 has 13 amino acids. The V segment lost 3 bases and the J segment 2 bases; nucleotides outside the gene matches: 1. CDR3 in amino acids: CASSLTGTYEQYF. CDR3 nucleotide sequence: TGTGCCAGCAGTTTGACAGGGACCTACGAGCAGTACTTC.